Listed here are 20 T cell receptor beta chains from one sample, sequenced in a study of identifying expanded T cells in peripheral blood. Profiling relied on immunoSEQ multiplex PCR, and the TCRdb table lists in-frame clones only, not all of them. The sample contains 120,000 or so clones, roughly 80% of which appear only once. Sequencing was done on a sample of blood. The receptor set was obtained from a person aged 18 to 75 in good health.

This rearrangement joins TRBV6-1 to TRBJ1-2, with TRBD1 identical over 7 bases. The CDR3 length is 15 residues. The V segment lost 1 base and the J segment 4 bases; nucleotides outside the gene matches: 6. The V gene's germline CDR1 is MNHNS and CDR2 SASEGT. CDR3 DNA sequence: TGTGCCAGCAGTGAAGGGACAGGCTCCACCTATGGCTACACCTTC. As protein: CASSEGTGSTYGYTF.

The CDR3 reads CASREQGGYTF. For the CDR3, the DNA is TGTGCCAGCAGAGAACAAGGAGGCTACACCTTC. The chain combines TRBV6-6 with TRBJ1-2; unclear D gene. CDR3 size: 11 residues. Looked up from germline, CDR1 is MNHNY and CDR2 is SVGAGI (reference sequence). V lost 6 bases and J lost 8, with 10 bases in between.

This chain uses TRBV27 with TRBJ2-7, with 10 bases identical to TRBD2. With 2 bases clipped from V and 3 bases from J, the junction kept 19 bases outside the gene matches. In germline, CDR1 is MNHEY, CDR2 SMNVEV (reference sequence). This CDR3 spans 20 amino acids. CDR3 amino acids: CASSLSSDGTGLAEFYEQYF. DNA for the CDR3: TGTGCCAGCAGTTTAAGTTCCGATGGCACCGGACTAGCGGAGTTCTACGAGCAGTACTTC.

This clone was found once. Written as DNA, the CDR3 is TGTGCCAGCAGCCAAGAGACAGGGGGCACTGAAGCTTTCTTT. It translates to CASSQETGGTEAFF. V usage is TRBV11-2 and J usage is TRBJ1-1, with TRBD1 identical over 9 bases. V lost 5 bases, J lost 4 bases, and 5 bases stayed unmatched. This CDR3 has 14 residues. Germline CDR1 SGHAT, CDR2 FQNNGV.

The J gene is TRBJ1-2, the V gene TRBV5-1; D is perhaps TRBD1 (6 bases). Trimming removed 0 bases at V and 8 bases at J, with 14 bases between. This CDR3 has 14 residues. Germline CDR1 reads SGHRS; CDR2 reads YFSETQ. CDR3 nucleotides: TGCGCCAGCAGCTTGGCCGGCAGGGGTCCCGGCTACACCTTC. Translated: CASSLAGRGPGYTF.

V usage is TRBV28 and J usage is TRBJ1-2; the D is unclear. The germline CDR1 and CDR2 sequences are MDHEN and SYDVKM. Trimming shortened V by 3 bases and J by 8 bases, and 13 bases separated the two germline ends. This CDR3 comprises 13 residues. CDR3 DNA sequence: TGTGCCAGCAGTTTCGAAGGGCGGAGGGGCTACACCTTC. Protein: CASSFEGRRGYTF.

V usage is TRBV27 and J usage is TRBJ2-7; 8 bases agree with TRBD1. Germline V gives CDR1 MNHEY, CDR2 SMNVEV (reference sequence). This CDR3 region has 16 residues. V lost 5 bases, J lost 3 bases, and 12 bases stayed unmatched. The CDR3 region has the DNA TGTGCCAGCAGTCCCTCCCGGACAGGGAGGATCTACGAGCAGTACTTC. It yields the protein CASSPSRTGRIYEQYF.

The chain carries TRBV4-3 and TRBJ2-7, with D perhaps matching TRBD1 or TRBD2 (5 bases each). CDR3 length equals 15 residues. V was trimmed by 1 base and J by 2 bases, leaving 12 bases between them. Per germline, CDR1 LGHNA and CDR2 YSLEER. This chain's CDR3 is CASSQAWDATYEQYF. The CDR3 DNA is TGCGCCAGCAGCCAAGCATGGGACGCAACCTACGAGCAGTACTTC.

The chain recombines TRBV19 with TRBJ1-3; D is uncertain. V lost 3 bases and J lost 8, with 14 bases in between. CDR1 and CDR2 from the germline V gene are LNHDA and SQIVND (reference sequence). This CDR3 comprises 14 residues. The CDR3 DNA is TGTGCCAGTAGTATCGGTTCCGTCGTGGACACCATATATTTT. Its protein is CASSIGSVVDTIYF.

V gene TRBV5-6 combines with J gene TRBJ1-2; TRBD1 is a possible D gene (5 bases). The CDR3 loop spans 14 amino acids. Germline CDR1 and CDR2: SGHDT and YYEEEE. V was shortened by 1 base and J by 6 bases, with 13 bases between the two germline ends. The CDR3 is CASSLYSQGDGYTF. The CDR3 nucleotides read TGTGCCAGCAGCTTGTATAGTCAGGGTGATGGCTACACCTTC.

Remarks on this clone: In the same sample, other DNA sequences code for this CDR3. The J gene is TRBJ1-1, the V gene TRBV27, with D unclear. Trimming left V 3 bases short and J 2 bases short, with 7 bases between. Germline CDR1 is MNHEY and CDR2 is SMNVEV (reference sequence). The CDR3 consists of 13 residues. The CDR3: CASSFSVNTEAFF. The CDR3 DNA reads as TGTGCCAGCAGTTTCAGTGTAAACACTGAAGCTTTCTTT.

In its sample, this clone was seen a few times. The gene calls are TRBV25-1 and TRBJ2-7, with 8 bases fitting TRBD2. The CDR3 extends over 13 amino acids. V shed 6 bases and J 5 bases; nucleotides not matched to a gene: 6. Germline-derived CDR1 and CDR2 are MGHDK and SYGVNS. The CDR3 sequence: CASRTGTRHEQYF. In nucleotides, the CDR3 is TGTGCCAGCAGAACCGGGACTAGGCACGAGCAGTACTTC.

The genes are TRBV10-3 and TRBJ2-6, with D perhaps TRBD1 or TRBD2 (5 bases each). V dropped 4 bases and J dropped 3 bases, with 13 bases sitting between them. CDR1 is ENHRY and CDR2 is SYGVKD in the germline V gene. This CDR3 has 16 residues. The CDR3 reads CAISGRGDYGANVLTF. For the CDR3, the DNA is TGTGCCATCAGTGGACGAGGGGATTATGGGGCCAACGTCCTGACTTTC.

J is TRBJ2-7 and V is TRBV30; a weak D match, TRBD1 (6 bases). Looked up from germline, CDR1 is GTSNPN and CDR2 is SVGIG (reference sequence). The CDR3 loop spans 13 amino acids. Trimming stripped 0 bases from V and 3 bases from J, with 9 bases between. The CDR3 protein is CAWSVQGGYEQYF. For the CDR3, the DNA is TGTGCCTGGAGTGTACAGGGTGGCTACGAGCAGTACTTC.

This rearrangement joins TRBV18 to TRBJ1-2; D unresolved. The germline CDR1 and CDR2 sequences are KGHSH and LQKENI. Trimming cost V 0 bases and J 4 bases, with 18 bases left between them. This CDR3 is 17 amino acids long. The CDR3 sequence: CASSPPGTSRRSYGYTF. CDR3 DNA: TGTGCCAGCTCACCACCAGGCACCTCTCGACGGTCCTATGGCTACACCTTC. The complete variable domain, with remaining parts taken from reference TRBV18 and TRBJ1-2, reads NAGVMQNPRHLVRRRGQEARLRCSPMKGHSHVYWYRQLPEEGLKFMVYLQKENIIDESGMPKERFSAEFPKEGPSILRIQQVVRGDSAAYFCASSPPGTSRRSYGYTFGSGTRLTVV.

This clone has a single count. The J gene is TRBJ2-1, the V gene TRBV7-2; D ambiguous. Trimming left V 5 bases short and J 2 bases short, with 13 bases between. This CDR3 contains 15 residues. Germline lookup yields CDR1 SGHTA and CDR2 FQGNSA. The CDR3 protein is CASSPPRQAYNEQFF. CDR3 sequence (DNA): TGTGCCAGCAGCCCCCCTAGGCAGGCCTACAATGAGCAGTTCTTC.

The chain joins TRBV4-3 to TRBJ1-1, with D unresolved. The CDR3 runs 15 residues. Germline CDR1 and CDR2: LGHNA and YSLEER. V was shortened by 0 bases and J by 2 bases, with 10 bases between the two germline ends. Here the CDR3 DNA reads TGCGCCAGCAGCCAAGATTGGCAGGATAACACTGAAGCTTTCTTT. This codes for CASSQDWQDNTEAFF.

The gene calls are TRBV5-1 and TRBJ1-3, with unresolved D. The length of the CDR3 is 15 residues. Trimming cost V 5 bases and J 0 bases, with 12 bases left between them. Looked up from germline, CDR1 is SGHRS and CDR2 is YFSETQ. CDR3 in DNA: TGCGCCAGCAGACCGTCCTTAACCTCTGGAAACACCATATATTTT. Its protein is CASRPSLTSGNTIYF.

The gene calls are TRBV6-6 and TRBJ2-7; 7 bases match TRBD1. With 2 bases clipped from V and 1 base from J, the junction kept 8 bases outside the gene matches. Germline CDR1 reads MNHNY; CDR2 reads SVGAGI (reference sequence). CDR3 size: 16 residues. The CDR3 reads CASSYGSGTASYEQYF. As DNA, the CDR3 is TGTGCCAGCAGTTACGGCTCCGGGACAGCTTCCTACGAGCAGTACTTC.

V is TRBV10-2 and J is TRBJ2-3; TRBD2 agrees at 14 bases. V dropped 7 bases and J dropped 3; count of bases not matched to a gene: 6. There are 16 residues in the CDR3. Germline V gene data show CDR1 as WSHSY and CDR2 as SAAADI. CDR3 bases: TGCGCCAGCACCCGGACTAGCGGGGGGCCGACAGATACGCAGTATTTT. Translation: CASTRTSGGPTDTQYF.